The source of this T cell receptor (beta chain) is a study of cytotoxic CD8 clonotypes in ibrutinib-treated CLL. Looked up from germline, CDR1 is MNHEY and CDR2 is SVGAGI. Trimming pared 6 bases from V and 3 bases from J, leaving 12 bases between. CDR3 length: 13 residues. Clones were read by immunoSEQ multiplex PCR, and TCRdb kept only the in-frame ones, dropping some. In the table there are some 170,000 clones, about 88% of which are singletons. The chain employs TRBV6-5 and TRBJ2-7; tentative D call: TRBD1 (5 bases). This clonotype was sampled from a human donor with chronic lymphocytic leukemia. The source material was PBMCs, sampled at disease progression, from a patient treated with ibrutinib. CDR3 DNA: TGTGCCAGCAGGCTCGGACACGTCTACGAGCAGTACTTC. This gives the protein CASRLGHVYEQYF.